These T cell receptor beta chains were read from a single sample in a study of blood T cell repertoires in COVID-19. TCRdb's copy holds only in-frame clones and misses some; the assay was immunoSEQ multiplex PCR. Among some 290,000 clones listed, 86% were seen once. Specimen: peripheral blood. The receptor set was obtained from a young man with active or convalescent COVID-19. CDR3s include the opening cysteine and the closing phenylalanine or tryptophan. A D gene is named only where the DNA matches it firmly. Clone size is stated in some rows and not others, as once, few, many or a class when expanded.

J | D | size | V | CDR3 | DNA
TRBJ2-7 | TRBD2 | . | TRBV28 | CASAGGNAYEQYF | TGTGCCAGCGCGGGAGGTAACGCCTACGAGCAGTACTTC
TRBJ2-7 | TRBD1 | . | TRBV14 | CASSLGQGAGEQYF | TGTGCCAGCAGCCTAGGACAGGGGGCAGGGGAGCAGTACTTC
TRBJ1-2 | . | . | TRBV4-3 | CASSHRGNYGYTF | TGCGCCAGCAGCCATAGGGGTAACTATGGCTACACCTTC
TRBJ2-7 | TRBD1 | . | TRBV5-6 | CASSLGWDRDEQYF | TGTGCCAGCAGCTTGGGTTGGGACAGGGACGAGCAGTACTTC
TRBJ1-3 | . | . | TRBV30 | CALGVGNTIYF | TGTGCCTTAGGGGTCGGAAACACCATATATTTT
TRBJ1-6 | . | . | TRBV14 | CASSQDRGVDNSPLHF | TGTGCCAGCAGCCAAGATAGAGGTGTCGATAATTCACCCCTCCACTTT
TRBJ1-5 | . | . | TRBV2 | CASSEAIQGNQPQHF | TGTGCCAGCAGTGAAGCTATCCAGGGGAATCAGCCCCAGCATTTT
TRBJ1-6 | TRBD1 | . | TRBV30 | CAWSTGQGSNSPLHF | TGTGCCTGGAGCACCGGACAGGGGTCTAATTCACCCCTCCACTTT
TRBJ2-2 | TRBD1 | . | TRBV19 | CASSTLRGMDTGELFF | TGTGCCAGTAGTACCCTCAGGGGGATGGACACCGGGGAGCTGTTTTTT
TRBJ1-4 | . | once | TRBV9 | CASSPVGGAGDEKLFF | TGTGCCAGCAGCCCTGTAGGGGGGGCGGGAGATGAAAAACTGTTTTTT
TRBJ1-1 | TRBD1 | . | TRBV7-9 | CASSGTDRVAFF | TGTGCCAGCAGCGGGACAGATCGTGTGGCTTTCTTT
TRBJ1-1 | . | . | TRBV10-2 | CASSESTGGAFF | TGCGCCAGCAGTGAGTCAACGGGGGGAGCTTTCTTT
TRBJ1-5 | . | . | TRBV12-5 | CASGLGDGHHQPQHF | TGTGCTAGTGGTTTGGGTGACGGACACCATCAGCCCCAGCATTTT
TRBJ1-4 | . | . | TRBV4-2 | CASSQDLREKLFF | TGTGCCAGCAGCCAAGATCTAAGAGAAAAACTGTTTTTT
TRBJ2-3 | . | . | TRBV2 | CASRPTRVGHIDTQYF | TGTGCCAGCAGGCCGACTAGAGTGGGGCATATCGATACGCAGTATTTT
TRBJ1-3 | TRBD1 | . | TRBV29-1 | CSVIQGAGNTIYF | TGCAGCGTTATTCAGGGGGCTGGAAACACCATATATTTT
TRBJ2-7 | TRBD2 | . | TRBV7-9 | CASSLELAGISYEQYF | TGTGCCAGCAGCTTAGAATTAGCGGGGATCTCCTACGAGCAGTACTTC
TRBJ2-7 | . | . | TRBV9 | CASSPPPGVGSYEQYF | TGTGCCAGCAGCCCTCCTCCGGGAGTAGGCTCCTACGAGCAGTACTTC
TRBJ2-1 | . | once | TRBV6-6 | CACRQEVVNEQFF | TGTGCCTGTAGACAGGAAGTCGTCAATGAGCAGTTCTTC
TRBJ2-5 | . | once | TRBV5-6 | CASSYRDGGWTQYF | TGTGCCAGCAGCTACCGGGACGGGGGTTGGACCCAGTACTTC
TRBJ2-1 | TRBD2 | . | TRBV6-5 | CASSLLAGGLNEQFF | TGTGCCAGCAGCCTACTAGCGGGGGGGCTCAATGAGCAGTTCTTC
TRBJ1-2 | . | . | TRBV19 | CASSMPGSGYGYTF | TGTGCCAGTAGTATGCCGGGGAGCGGCTATGGCTACACCTTC
TRBJ1-1 | TRBD1 | few | TRBV5-1 | CASTLRDRGRSGGINTEAFF | TGCGCCAGTACTCTCCGGGACAGGGGGAGATCCGGGGGCATCAACACTGAAGCTTTCTTT
TRBJ1-2 | TRBD1 | . | TRBV4-3 | CASSQDRGNYGYTF | TGCGCCAGCAGCCAAGACAGGGGGAACTATGGCTACACCTTC
TRBJ2-7 | TRBD1 | . | TRBV7-9 | CASSLDRAPNEQYF | TGTGCCAGCAGCTTGGACAGGGCCCCGAACGAGCAGTACTTC
TRBJ1-5 | TRBD1 | . | TRBV4-2 | CASSQDGRGDQPQHF | TGTGCCAGCAGCCAAGATGGCAGGGGGGATCAGCCCCAGCATTTT
TRBJ2-7 | TRBD2 | . | TRBV7-9 | CASSLEGTTVAGPEQYF | TGTGCCAGCAGCTTAGAAGGGACGACAGTAGCGGGACCCGAGCAGTACTTC
TRBJ2-1 | . | once | TRBV7-2 | CASSLESGKQFF | TGTGCCAGCAGCTTAGAATCGGGGAAGCAGTTCTTC
TRBJ2-1 | TRBD2 | once | TRBV18 | CASSPPVSGRQNEQFF | TGTGCCAGCTCACCACCGGTTAGCGGGAGGCAGAATGAGCAGTTCTTC
TRBJ2-1 | . | . | TRBV5-1 | CASSSGSSYNEQFF | TGCGCCAGCAGCTCCGGGAGCTCCTACAATGAGCAGTTCTTC
TRBJ1-1 | . | . | TRBV7-3 | CASSRDSNTEAFF | TGTGCCAGCAGCCGGGACTCGAACACTGAAGCTTTCTTT
TRBJ2-7 | TRBD2 | . | TRBV7-6 | CASSLLAGGTHEQYF | TGTGCCAGCAGCTTACTCGCGGGAGGGACCCACGAGCAGTACTTC
TRBJ1-3 | . | . | TRBV3-1/TRBV3-2 | CASTSDSYSGNTIYF | TGTGCCAGCACATCGGACAGTTACTCTGGAAACACCATATATTTT
TRBJ1-5 | TRBD1 | few | TRBV10-3 | CATLQGKDQPQHF | TGTGCCACGCTACAGGGGAAGGACCAGCCCCAGCATTTT
TRBJ2-5 | TRBD2 | . | TRBV5-1 | CASSEPGLVETQYF | TGCGCCAGCAGCGAACCGGGACTAGTTGAGACCCAGTACTTC
TRBJ2-3 | . | . | TRBV12-3/TRBV12-4 | CASRSTGDTQYF | TGTGCCAGCAGGTCTACCGGGGATACGCAGTATTTT
TRBJ1-4 | . | . | TRBV6-5 | CASSPEWAGEKLFF | TGTGCCAGCAGTCCTGAATGGGCAGGCGAAAAACTGTTTTTT
TRBJ2-4 | . | . | TRBV7-2 | CASSLQLAKNIQYF | TGTGCCAGCAGCTTACAACTAGCCAAAAACATTCAGTACTTC
TRBJ1-2 | TRBD1 | . | TRBV28 | CASNKNRDRGQSNYGYTF | TGTGCCAGCAACAAGAACCGGGACAGGGGGCAAAGTAACTATGGCTACACCTTC
TRBJ2-1 | . | . | TRBV5-1 | CASSSPGMVQFF | TGCGCCAGCAGCTCCCCGGGGATGGTGCAGTTCTTC
TRBJ2-5 | . | . | TRBV2 | CASRRTGTQYF | TGTGCCAGCAGACGAACAGGGACCCAGTACTTC
TRBJ1-6 | . | . | TRBV2 | CASSDVNSPLHF | TGTGCCAGCAGTGACGTTAATTCACCCCTCCACTTT
TRBJ1-3 | TRBD1 | few | TRBV7-9 | CASSFGQGNGNTIYF | TGTGCCAGCAGCTTCGGACAGGGAAATGGAAACACCATATATTTT
TRBJ2-1 | . | . | TRBV5-1 | CASKGENEQFF | TGCGCCAGCAAGGGGGAAAATGAGCAGTTCTTC
TRBJ2-7 | TRBD1 | . | TRBV28 | CASSQGGQGRTYEQYF | TGTGCCAGCAGTCAAGGAGGACAGGGGCGGACCTACGAGCAGTACTTC
TRBJ2-3 | . | . | TRBV28 | CASSTNRDTQYF | TGTGCCAGCAGCACGAATAGAGATACGCAGTATTTT
TRBJ1-6 | . | . | TRBV27 | CASSFTIRDSLHF | TGTGCCAGCAGTTTTACAATCAGGGATTCCCTCCACTTT
TRBJ1-5 | TRBD1 | . | TRBV2 | CASGTGFGQPQHF | TGTGCCAGCGGGACAGGGTTTGGTCAGCCCCAGCATTTT
TRBJ2-7 | TRBD1 | . | TRBV9 | CASSGGQSLEKYF | TGTGCCAGCAGCGGGGGACAGTCTTTAGAGAAGTACTTC
TRBJ2-7 | . | . | TRBV7-9 | CASSLKGVHEQYF | TGTGCCAGCAGCTTAAAGGGGGTCCACGAGCAGTACTTC
TRBJ2-7 | . | . | TRBV11-2 | CASSLDPRVMRNEQYF | TGTGCCAGCAGCTTAGATCCCCGGGTAATGAGGAACGAGCAGTACTTC
TRBJ2-1 | TRBD1 | . | TRBV5-1 | CASSLGGQVNEQFF | TGCGCCAGCAGCTTGGGGGGACAGGTCAATGAGCAGTTCTTC
TRBJ1-1 | . | . | TRBV28 | CASSSDRLIEAFF | TGTGCCAGCAGTTCTGACAGGCTTATTGAAGCTTTCTTT
TRBJ2-3 | TRBD2 | . | TRBV6-4 | CASSASGSTDTQYF | TGTGCCAGCAGTGCTAGCGGGAGCACAGATACGCAGTATTTT
TRBJ1-1 | . | . | TRBV27 | CASSIGTPLFTEAFF | TGTGCCAGCAGTATAGGGACACCTTTGTTCACTGAAGCTTTCTTT